This section outlines one TCR beta chain sequence together with its context. What it binds is not known. Clones were sequenced by immunoSEQ multiplex PCR, and TCRdb holds only the in-frame ones, with some missing. The table shows tens of thousands of clones, with around 90% occurring only once. This entry belongs to a study of lymphopenia after photon versus proton radiotherapy. Study-level findings and limits: Post-nadir TCR diversity decline inversely tracked overall survival among those who died. Post-nadir diversity loss with photons came from oligoclonal expansion, particularly CD8+ Temra cells. Under photons, naive T cells and diversity fell while effector/memory populations rose.

The sample consisted of peripheral blood, taken from a patient treated with photon-based radiotherapy. The origin of this receptor is a woman aged 50 to 60 with cholangiocarcinoma.

The CDR3 DNA follows: TGCAGCGTGGGACAGACGCCACTCTATGGCTACACCTTC. Amino acids: CSVGQTPLYGYTF. The chain has TRBV29-1 and TRBJ1-2; 7 bases align to TRBD1. J gave up 4 bases and V 6 bases, and 8 bases lay outside the gene matches. The germline gives CDR1 SQVTM, CDR2 ANQGSEA. There are 13 residues in the CDR3.